This T cell receptor beta chain derives from a study of blood T cell repertoires in COVID-19. Recruited during active infection, patients (from Seattle) were subsequently followed longitudinally. Original processing notes: Reference gene primers were amplified, and this amplification served to estimate nucleated cell counts. Assay used: immunoSEQ multiplex PCR; TCRdb lists only in-frame clones, some missing. V and J calls and clone size are those listed in that table; D and trimming were worked out from the DNA. Of under 300,000 clones listed, about 93% are singletons. The CDR3 runs 16 residues. V lost 4 bases and J lost 2; bases outside the gene matches: 8. Germline-derived CDR1 and CDR2 are SGHRS and YFSETQ. This clone was detected once.

The specimen was peripheral blood. This clonotype was sampled from a man aged 30 to 39 with COVID-19, enrolled during active disease. This sequence joins TRBV5-1 and TRBJ2-1, with TRBD1 matching over 8 bases. CDR3 region: CASSQETGAPYNEQFF. The CDR3, as DNA: TGCGCCAGCAGCCAGGAGACAGGGGCCCCCTACAATGAGCAGTTCTTC.